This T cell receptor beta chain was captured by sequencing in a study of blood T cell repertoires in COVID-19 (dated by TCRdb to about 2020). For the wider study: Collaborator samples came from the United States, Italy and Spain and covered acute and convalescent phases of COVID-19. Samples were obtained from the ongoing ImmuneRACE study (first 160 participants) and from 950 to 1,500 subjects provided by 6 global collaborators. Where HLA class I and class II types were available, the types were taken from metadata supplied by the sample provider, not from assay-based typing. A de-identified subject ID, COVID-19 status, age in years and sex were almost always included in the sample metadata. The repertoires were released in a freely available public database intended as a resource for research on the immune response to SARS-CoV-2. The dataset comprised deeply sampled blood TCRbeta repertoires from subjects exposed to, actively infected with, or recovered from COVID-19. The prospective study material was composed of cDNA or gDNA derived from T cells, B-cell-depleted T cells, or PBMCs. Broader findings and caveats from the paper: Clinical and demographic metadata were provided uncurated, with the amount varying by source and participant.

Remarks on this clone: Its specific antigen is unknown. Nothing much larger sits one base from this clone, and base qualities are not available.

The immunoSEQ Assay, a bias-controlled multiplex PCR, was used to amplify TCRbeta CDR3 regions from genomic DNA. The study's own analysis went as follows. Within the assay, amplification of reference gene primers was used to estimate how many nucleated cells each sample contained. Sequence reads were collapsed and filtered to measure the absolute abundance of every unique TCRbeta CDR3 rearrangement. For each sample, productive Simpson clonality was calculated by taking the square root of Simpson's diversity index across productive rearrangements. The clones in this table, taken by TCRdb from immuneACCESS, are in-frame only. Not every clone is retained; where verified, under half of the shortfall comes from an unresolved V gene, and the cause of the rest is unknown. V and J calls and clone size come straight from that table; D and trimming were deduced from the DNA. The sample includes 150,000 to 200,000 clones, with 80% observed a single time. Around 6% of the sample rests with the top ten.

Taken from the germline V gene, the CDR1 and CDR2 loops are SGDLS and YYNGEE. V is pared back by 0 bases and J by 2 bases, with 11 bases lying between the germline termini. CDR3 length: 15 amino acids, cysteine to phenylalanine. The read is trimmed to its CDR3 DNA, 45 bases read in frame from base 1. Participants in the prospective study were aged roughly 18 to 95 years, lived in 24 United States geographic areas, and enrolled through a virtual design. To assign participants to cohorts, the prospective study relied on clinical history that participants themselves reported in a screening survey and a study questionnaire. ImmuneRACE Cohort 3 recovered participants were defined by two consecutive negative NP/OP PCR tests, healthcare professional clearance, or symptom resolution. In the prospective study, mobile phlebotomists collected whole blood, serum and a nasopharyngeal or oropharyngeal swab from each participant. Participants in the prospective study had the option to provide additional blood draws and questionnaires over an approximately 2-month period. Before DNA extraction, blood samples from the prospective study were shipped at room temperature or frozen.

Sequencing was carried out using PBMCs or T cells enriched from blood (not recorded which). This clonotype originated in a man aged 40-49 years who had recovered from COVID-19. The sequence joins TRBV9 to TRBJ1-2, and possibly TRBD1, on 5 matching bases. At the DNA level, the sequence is TGTGCCAGCAGCGTAGTTCCAGGGTTGAACTATGGCTACACCTTC. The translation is CASSVVPGLNYGYTF.